This TCR beta chain was sequenced in a study of cytomegalovirus exposure and HLA in healthy donors. PCR used 60 Vbeta primers and 13 Jbeta primers. This table comes from immunoSEQ multiplex PCR, and its TCRdb copy is limited to in-frame clones, with some not included. This table has roughly 150,000 clones, roughly 64% appearing once. This CDR3 comprises 13 residues. With 10 bases removed from V and 2 bases from J, the gap between germline ends came to 15 bases. Germline V gene lookup returns CDR1 MNHEY and CDR2 SVGAGI. Healthy bone marrow donors made up the cohort. Material for sequencing was PBMCs. The chain uses TRBV6-5 and TRBJ2-7; possibly TRBD2 for D (6 bases). This TCR was sampled from a woman in her 30s in good health and CMV-seropositive. CDR3 sequence: CATPLASPYEQYF. The CDR3 DNA is TGTGCCACTCCCCTAGCGAGCCCCTACGAGCAGTACTTC.